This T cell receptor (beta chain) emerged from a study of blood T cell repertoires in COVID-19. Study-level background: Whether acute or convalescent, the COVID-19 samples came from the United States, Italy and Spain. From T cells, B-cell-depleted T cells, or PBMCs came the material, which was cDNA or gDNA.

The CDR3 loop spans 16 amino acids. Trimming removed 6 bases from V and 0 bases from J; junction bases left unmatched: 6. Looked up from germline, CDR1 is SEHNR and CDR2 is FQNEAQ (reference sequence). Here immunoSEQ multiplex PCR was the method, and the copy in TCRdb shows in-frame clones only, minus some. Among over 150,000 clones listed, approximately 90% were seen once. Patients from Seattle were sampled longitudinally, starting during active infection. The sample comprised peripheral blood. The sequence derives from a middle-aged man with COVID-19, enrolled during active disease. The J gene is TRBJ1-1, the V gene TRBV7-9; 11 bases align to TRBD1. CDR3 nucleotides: TGTGCCAGCAGGCAAGGGACAGGGGGGATGAACACTGAAGCTTTCTTT. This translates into CASRQGTGGMNTEAFF.